Described below is a single T cell receptor beta chain sequence and its context. The target of this receptor is not known. There are no base qualities to consult, and no much larger clone falls within one base. The source of the sample is a study of blood T cell repertoires in COVID-19 (dated by TCRdb to about 2020). Study-level background: Samples covering the acute and convalescent phases of COVID-19 were provided by collaborators in the United States, Italy and Spain. The repertoires were released in a freely available public database meant as a resource for research on the immune response to SARS-CoV-2. Where available, HLA class I and class II types were obtained from metadata supplied by the sample provider rather than from assay-based typing. Sample metadata almost always included a de-identified subject ID, COVID-19 status, age in years and sex. Deeply sampled blood TCRbeta repertoires from subjects exposed to, actively infected with, or recovered from COVID-19 were included in the dataset. The material from the prospective study consisted of cDNA or gDNA derived from T cells, B-cell-depleted T cells, or PBMCs. Samples came from the ongoing ImmuneRACE study (first 160 participants) plus 1,254 subjects from 6 global collaborators.

TCRbeta CDR3 regions were amplified from genomic DNA by means of the immunoSEQ Assay, a bias-controlled multiplex PCR. Processing in the source paper ran as follows. The number of nucleated cells in each sample was estimated by amplification of reference gene primers within the assay. To quantify the absolute abundance of each unique TCRbeta CDR3 rearrangement, sequence reads were collapsed and filtered. For each sample, productive Simpson clonality was calculated by taking the square root of Simpson's diversity index across productive rearrangements. Here the immuneACCESS table is served through TCRdb, limited to in-frame sequences with V and J called. Missing clones are a known gap in these copies; in checked studies unresolved V genes cover under half, and the rest lacks a known reason. That table gives V, J and clone size, and the DNA gave D and trimming. Across this sample there are 45,000 or so clones, with about nine tenths seen only once. The ten biggest clones cover approximately 15% of the sample.

The collaborating institutions used their own protocols to collect whole blood in K2EDTA tubes. For TCRbeta analysis, collaborator samples were shipped as frozen whole blood, as isolated PBMCs, or as DNA extracted from either sample type. The research as a whole found: The quantity of clinical and demographic metadata differed by source and by participant and was supplied without curation.

The receptor comes from a human donor in a cohort sampled during active COVID-19. The sequenced sample was peripheral blood.

The DNA is TGCAGCGTTACAGGGAACACTGAAGCTTTCTTT. It is translated as CSVTGNTEAFF. The V and J genes are TRBV29-1 and TRBJ1-1; a tentative D call is TRBD1 (5 bases match). Trimming costs V 5 bases and J 1 base, and their ends lie 5 bases apart. CDR1 and CDR2, looked up from the germline V gene, are SQVTM and ANQGSEA. The CDR3 has 11 amino acids, counting the end cysteine and phenylalanine. The sequence is cut down to CDR3 DNA, 33 bases in frame from base 1.